These 21 T cell receptor beta chains were sequenced from one sample in a study of OX40 agonist ivuxolimab in advanced cancers. The protocol was immunoSEQ multiplex PCR, while the TCRdb copy is restricted to in-frame clones and leaves out a portion. Of 68,000 or so clones listed, around nine tenths are singletons. Material: CD4+ or CD8+ T cells sorted from blood, obtained in a trial of the OX40 agonist ivuxolimab. Source of these receptors: an adult with an advanced solid tumor such as melanoma, head and neck, liver or kidney cancer.

This chain links TRBV19 with TRBJ1-5, with 7 positions matching TRBD1. V shed 4 bases, J shed 4 bases, and the junction held 4 bases outside the gene matches. CDR3 length equals 14 residues. The germline V gene encodes CDR1 LNHDA and CDR2 SQIVND (reference sequence). The CDR3 loop is CASSRQGLNQPQHF. The CDR3, as DNA: TGTGCCAGTAGTAGACAGGGCCTAAATCAGCCCCAGCATTTT.

V usage is TRBV9 and J usage is TRBJ2-7; 8 positions agree with TRBD1. CDR1 is SGDLS and CDR2 is YYNGEE in the germline V gene. The CDR3 is 12 amino acids. V dropped 3 bases and J dropped 6; count of bases not matched to a gene: 2. CDR3 sequence: CASSADRGEQYF. The CDR3 DNA is TGTGCCAGCAGCGCCGACAGGGGCGAGCAGTACTTC. The whole variable domain, filled in from reference TRBV9 and TRBJ2-7, reads DSGVTQTPKHLITATGQRVTLRCSPRSGDLSVYWYQQSLDQGLQFLIQYYNGEERAKGNILERFSAQQFPDLHSELNLSSLELGDSALYFCASSADRGEQYFGPGTRLTVT.

The chain joins TRBV7-8 to TRBJ1-5; no firm D call. CDR3 size: 16 residues. V lost 5 bases to trimming and J lost 2 bases, with 16 bases between them. Germline V lookup: CDR1 SGHVS, CDR2 FQNEAQ. As DNA, the CDR3 is TGTGCCAGCAGCCAAATGTCGGGGTCGGGCAATCAGCCCCAGCATTTT. Translating it yields CASSQMSGSGNQPQHF.

The chain has TRBV7-6 and TRBJ2-1; TRBD2 matches at 13 bases. Trimming at V came to 0 bases and at J to 3 bases, leaving 5 bases not matched to a gene. From germline, CDR1 is SGHVS and CDR2 FNYEAQ. This CDR3 has 18 residues. The CDR3 protein is CASSLALTSGRIYNEQFF. The CDR3 DNA is TGTGCCAGCAGCTTAGCTTTGACTAGCGGGAGGATCTACAATGAGCAGTTCTTC.

The chain recombines TRBV5-1 with TRBJ2-2, with 11 bases that match TRBD1. V shed 5 bases and J 4 bases; nucleotides not matched to a gene: 10. This CDR3 is built from 17 residues. The germline gives CDR1 SGHRS, CDR2 YFSETQ. The CDR3, as DNA: TGCGCCAGCAGTAGAGGGTCCGGGACAGGGGGCACCGGGGAGCTGTTTTTT. Its translation: CASSRGSGTGGTGELFF.

This clone was seen just once. The V call is TRBV6-5, the J call TRBJ2-5; D call uncertain. The CDR3 runs 13 residues. Trimming took 7 bases from V and 0 from J, leaving 9 bases between them. Germline V gives CDR1 MNHEY, CDR2 SVGAGI. CDR3 residues: CASKGTNQETQYF. In DNA form, the CDR3 reads TGTGCCAGCAAAGGAACCAACCAAGAGACCCAGTACTTC.

The V call is TRBV11-2, the J call TRBJ2-1; the match to TRBD2 covers 10 bases. Trimming removed 3 bases from V and 7 bases from J; junction bases left unmatched: 12. The CDR3 sequence is 17 residues long. The germline CDR1 and CDR2 sequences are SGHAT and FQNNGV. CDR3 coding DNA: TGTGCCAGCAGCTTGGGAAATAGCGGGAGGCAAAAAAATGAGCAGTTCTTC. Its translation: CASSLGNSGRQKNEQFF.

The V gene is TRBV28, the J gene TRBJ1-2, with 9 bases matching TRBD1. This CDR3 has 14 residues. Germline trimming cut 6 bases from V and 6 bases from J; bases unmatched to any gene: 8. Germline-derived CDR1 and CDR2 are MDHEN and SYDVKM. DNA for the CDR3: TGTGCCAGCAGATCCGGGACAGGGTCGAATGGCTACACCTTC. Translating gives CASRSGTGSNGYTF.

This clone turned up a few times. The CDR3 spells CASYRQNTEAFF. The DNA for the CDR3 is TGTGCCAGCTACCGACAGAACACTGAAGCTTTCTTT. This chain uses TRBV18 with TRBJ1-1, with no clear D. Germline V CDR1 and CDR2: KGHSH, LQKENI. The CDR3 has 12 residues. The V end lost 7 bases, the J end lost 1 base, and 7 bases lay between the germline ends.

The V gene is TRBV5-4, the J gene TRBJ1-6; possible D gene TRBD1, 6 bases. The V and J ends lost 1 base and 13 bases respectively, with 9 bases between them. CDR1 is SGHNT, CDR2 YYREEE, per germline (reference sequence). There are 12 residues in the CDR3. CDR3 nucleotide sequence: TGTGCCAGCAGCTTGTTCGGACAGCCCCTCCACTTT. Its protein product is CASSLFGQPLHF.

This clone was counted a single time. This chain links TRBV5-5 with TRBJ1-1; no reliable D call. The V and J ends lost 3 bases and 1 base respectively, with 13 bases between them. The CDR3 runs 15 residues. Germline V gene lookup returns CDR1 SGHKS and CDR2 YYEKEE (reference sequence). The CDR3 nucleotides read TGTGCCAGCAGCTCCCAATCAGCAACGAACACTGAAGCTTTCTTT. Protein product: CASSSQSATNTEAFF.

This chain connects TRBV7-9 to TRBJ2-7, with D possibly being TRBD1 or TRBD2 (6 bases each). Germline CDR1 reads SEHNR; CDR2 reads FQNEAQ (reference sequence). The V and J ends lost 4 bases and 5 bases respectively, with 15 bases between them. CDR3 size: 14 residues. The CDR3 sequence is CASSSSGAKHEQYF. Here the CDR3 DNA reads TGTGCCAGCAGCTCCTCGGGGGCTAAGCACGAGCAGTACTTC.

The chain employs TRBV15 and TRBJ2-2; 9 bases are shared with TRBD1. J was trimmed by 9 bases and V by 1 base; bases with no gene match: 9. CDR3 length: 16 amino acids. Per germline, CDR1 LNHNV and CDR2 YYDKDF (reference sequence). The CDR3 DNA reads as TGTGCCACCAGCAGAGTCGGACAGGGGTTGAGCAGGGAGCTGTTTTTT. Translated: CATSRVGQGLSRELFF.

The chain is built from TRBV6-6 and TRBJ1-6; 7 bases map to TRBD1. Looked up from germline, CDR1 is MNHNY and CDR2 is SVGAGI (reference sequence). V dropped 6 bases and J dropped 10; count of bases not matched to a gene: 12. The CDR3 extends over 15 amino acids. This chain's CDR3 is CASSPRTGFRSPLHF. In nucleotides, the CDR3 is TGTGCCAGCAGCCCCCGGACAGGATTCCGCTCACCCCTCCACTTT.

The genes are TRBV19 and TRBJ1-5, with 7 bases aligning to TRBD1. Germline CDR1 is LNHDA and CDR2 is SQIVND (reference sequence). With V trimmed by 6 bases and J by 2 bases, 7 bases remained unmatched. CDR3 length equals 15 residues. The CDR3 here is CASSTADRGNQPQHF. The CDR3 coding sequence is TGTGCCAGTAGCACTGCTGACAGGGGCAATCAGCCCCAGCATTTT.

V is TRBV5-4 and J is TRBJ1-5, with D uncertain. V was trimmed by 0 bases and J by 5 bases, leaving 6 bases between them. CDR1 SGHNT and CDR2 YYREEE come from the germline V gene (reference sequence). The CDR3 is 13 amino acids. CDR3 DNA sequence: TGTGCCAGCAGCTTGGGGCCTGATCAGCCCCAGCATTTT. Protein product: CASSLGPDQPQHF. The full variable domain, in which reference TRBV5-4 and TRBJ1-5 provide the parts outside the CDR3, is ETGVTQSPTHLIKTRGQQVTLRCSSQSGHNTVSWYQQALGQGPQFIFQYYREEENGRGNFPPRFSGLQFPNYSSELNVNALELDDSALYLCASSLGPDQPQHFGDGTRLSIL.

V and J are TRBV28 and TRBJ1-5; possibly TRBD1 for D (6 bases). Trimming removed 2 bases from V and 4 bases from J, with 12 bases in between. The CDR3 is 15 residues long. In germline, CDR1 is MDHEN, CDR2 SYDVKM. The DNA of the CDR3 is TGTGCCAGCAGTTTACTCTACAGGGTGAATCAGCCCCAGCATTTT. Translated: CASSLLYRVNQPQHF.

In this sample, this clone turned up a few times. The chain combines TRBV5-1 with TRBJ2-6; 8 bases align to TRBD1. Germline assignment: CDR1 SGHRS and CDR2 YFSETQ. The CDR3 spans 17 residues. V trimming: 4 bases; J trimming: 0 bases; junction bases outside the gene matches: 6. CDR3 sequence: CASSPGQGLSGANVLTF. The DNA for the CDR3 is TGCGCCAGCAGCCCTGGACAGGGCCTCTCTGGGGCCAACGTCCTGACTTTC.

This sequence joins TRBV9 and TRBJ2-1; TRBD2 aligns across 9 bases. The V gene's germline CDR1 is SGDLS and CDR2 YYNGEE. The length of the CDR3 is 16 residues. Losses at the gene ends were 1 base for V and 6 bases for J; bases not matched to a gene: 8. The CDR3 DNA follows: TGTGCCAGCAGCGTACCCTCCCTTAGCGGGAGCAATGAGCAGTTCTTC. Protein product: CASSVPSLSGSNEQFF.

The chain employs TRBV29-1 and TRBJ1-1, with D uncertain. V was pared by 2 bases and J by 2 bases, with 12 bases between. The CDR3 sequence is 14 residues long. Germline assignment: CDR1 SQVTM and CDR2 ANQGSEA. This chain's CDR3 is CSVEKGVSNTEAFF. The CDR3 DNA sequence: TGCAGCGTTGAAAAGGGTGTATCCAACACTGAAGCTTTCTTT.

The chain recombines TRBV27 with TRBJ2-6, with D uncertain. Trimming took 6 bases from V and 3 from J, leaving 6 bases between them. The germline gives CDR1 MNHEY, CDR2 SMNVEV (reference sequence). This CDR3 is 13 amino acids long. The CDR3 loop is CASSLNGANVLTF. The CDR3 nucleotides are TGTGCCAGCAGCCTTAATGGGGCCAACGTCCTGACTTTC.